This T cell receptor (beta chain) was documented in a study of a mutant IDH1 vaccine in newly diagnosed glioma. Study background: Vaccine administration was initiated 4-6 weeks following radiotherapy alone, or with temozolomide cycles. Patients were pretreated with radiotherapy, temozolomide, or both, mostly both. Study results and caveats: Whatever changes occurred in top peripheral T cell clonotypes seemed unrelated to pseudoprogression. Patients showed vaccine-induced immune responses at a rate of approximately 93%.

Of note for this clone: Its antigen is undetermined.

This CDR3 contains 13 residues. CDR1 is SGHDT, CDR2 YYEEEE, per germline. J was trimmed by 8 bases and V by 4 bases; bases with no gene match: 6. Time point here: week 35, safety follow-up. Vaccine doses each comprised 300 ug of mutant IDH1 20-mer peptide, with topical imiquimod. Profiling relied on immunoSEQ multiplex PCR, and the TCRdb table lists in-frame clones only, not all of them. This repertoire shows about 68,000 clones, about four fifths found once; its top ten account for about 12%. This specimen was PBMCs, taken from a glioma patient whose treatment included an IDH1 peptide vaccine. The clonotype was recovered from a man aged 18 to 30 with glioma. The V call is TRBV5-6, the J call TRBJ2-1, with 7 nucleotides matching TRBD1. The CDR3, as DNA: TGTGCCAGCAGCCCCGACAGGGACCATGAGCAGTTCTTC. Its translation is CASSPDRDHEQFF.